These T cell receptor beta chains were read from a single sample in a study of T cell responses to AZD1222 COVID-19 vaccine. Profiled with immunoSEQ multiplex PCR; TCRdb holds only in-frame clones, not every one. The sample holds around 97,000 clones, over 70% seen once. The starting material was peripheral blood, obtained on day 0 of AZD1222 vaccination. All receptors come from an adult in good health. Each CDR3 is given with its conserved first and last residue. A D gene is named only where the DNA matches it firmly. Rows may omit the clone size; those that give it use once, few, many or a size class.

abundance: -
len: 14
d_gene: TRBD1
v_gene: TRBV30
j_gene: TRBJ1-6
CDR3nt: TGTGCCTGGAATCGACAGGGGGCAAGGTCACCCCTCCACTTT
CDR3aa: CAWNRQGARSPLHF

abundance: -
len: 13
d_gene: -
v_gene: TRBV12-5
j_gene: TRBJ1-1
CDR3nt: TGTGCTAGTGGTCTGGAATCGAACACTGAAGCTTTCTTT
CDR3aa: CASGLESNTEAFF

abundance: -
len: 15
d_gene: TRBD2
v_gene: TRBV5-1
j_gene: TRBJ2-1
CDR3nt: TGCGCCAGCAGCTTGGAAGTACTAGCGGGAGGTGAGCAGTTCTTC
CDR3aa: CASSLEVLAGGEQFF

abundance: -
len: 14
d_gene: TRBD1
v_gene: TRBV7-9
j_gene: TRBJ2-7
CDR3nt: TGTGCCAGCAGCCGAATAGACAGGGTACACGAGCAGTACTTC
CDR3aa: CASSRIDRVHEQYF

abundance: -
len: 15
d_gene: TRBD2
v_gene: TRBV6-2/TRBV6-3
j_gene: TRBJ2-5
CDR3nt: TGTGCCAGCAGTACCCTTCGGGGGGTAGAAGAGACCCAGTACTTC
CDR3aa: CASSTLRGVEETQYF

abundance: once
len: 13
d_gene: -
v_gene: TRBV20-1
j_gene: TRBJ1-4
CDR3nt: TGCAGTGCTAGTGGGGGGCTACGGGAAAAACTGTTTTTT
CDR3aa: CSASGGLREKLFF

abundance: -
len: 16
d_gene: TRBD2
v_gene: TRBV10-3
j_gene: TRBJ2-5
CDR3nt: TGTGCCATCAGTGAGCCACAAGCTAGCGGGGAAGAGACCCAGTACTTC
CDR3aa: CAISEPQASGEETQYF

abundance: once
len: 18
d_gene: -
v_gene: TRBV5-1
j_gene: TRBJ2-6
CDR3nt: TGCGCCAGCAGCTTGGCATCTCAGGGTCAAGCTGGGGCCAACGTCCTGACTTTC
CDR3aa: CASSLASQGQAGANVLTF

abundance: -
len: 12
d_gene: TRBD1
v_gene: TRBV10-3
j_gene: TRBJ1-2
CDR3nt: TGTGCCACCCAGACAGGGTACTCTGGCTACACCTTC
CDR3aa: CATQTGYSGYTF

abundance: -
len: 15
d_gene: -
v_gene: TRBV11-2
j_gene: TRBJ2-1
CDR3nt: TGTGCCAGCAGCTTAGACTATGGGTCCTACAATGAGCAGTTCTTC
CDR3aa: CASSLDYGSYNEQFF

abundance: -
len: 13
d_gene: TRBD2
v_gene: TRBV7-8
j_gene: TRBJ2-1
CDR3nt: TGTGCCAGCAGCTCCCACGCGGGAGTTGAGCAGTTCTTC
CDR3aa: CASSSHAGVEQFF

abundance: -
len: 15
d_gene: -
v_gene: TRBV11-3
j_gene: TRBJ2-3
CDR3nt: TGTGCCAGCAGCTTAGCCTTATCTAGCACAGATACGCAGTATTTT
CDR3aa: CASSLALSSTDTQYF

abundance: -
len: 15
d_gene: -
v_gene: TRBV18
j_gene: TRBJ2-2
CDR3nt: TGTGCCAGTCCCAACCCAGGTTTGGACACCGGGGAGCTGTTTTTT
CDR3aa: CASPNPGLDTGELFF

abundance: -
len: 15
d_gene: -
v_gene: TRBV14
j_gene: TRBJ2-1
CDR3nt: TGTGCCAGCAGCCAAGTGGAGAGCTCCTACAATGAGCAGTTCTTC
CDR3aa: CASSQVESSYNEQFF

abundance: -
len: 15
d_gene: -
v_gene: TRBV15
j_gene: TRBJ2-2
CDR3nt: TGTGCCACCAGCAAAGGGACGCTAACTACCGGGGAGCTGTTTTTT
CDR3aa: CATSKGTLTTGELFF

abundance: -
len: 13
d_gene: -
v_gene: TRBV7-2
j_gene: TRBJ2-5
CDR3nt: TGTGCCAGCACCTTTCAGGCCCTTGAGACCCAGTACTTC
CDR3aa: CASTFQALETQYF

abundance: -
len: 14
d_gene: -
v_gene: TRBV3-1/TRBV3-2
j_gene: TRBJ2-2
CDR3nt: TGTGCCACCAAAAAGCAGGGTTACACCGGGGAGCTGTTTTTT
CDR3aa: CATKKQGYTGELFF